Presented here are 15 T cell receptor beta chains from one specimen sequenced in a study of T-cell memory formation after mild COVID-19. One entry per CDR3 protein results from TCRdb running MiXCR on the 5' RACE reads. The data show a few hundred thousand distinct CDR3 sequences, with 28% seen just once and approximately 13% held by the top ten. Sequenced material: PBMCs or a T cell subset sorted from them (not recorded which). Every receptor here comes from an adult woman who had mild COVID-19 (a few samples of this study predate the infection). Cell type and time point are not known.

In its sample, this clonotype was seen many times. The chain couples TRBV20-1 to TRBJ2-3; 7 bases fit TRBD2. Trimming removed 0 bases from V and 0 bases from J; junction bases left unmatched: 15. CDR3 length: 19 amino acids. CDR1 and CDR2 from the germline V gene are DFQATT and SNEGSKA (reference sequence). The DNA of the CDR3 is TGCAGTGCTAGAGATGGGCGGGAGAGAATAATTACTAGCACAGATACGCAGTATTTT. It specifies CSARDGRERIITSTDTQYF.

The chain combines TRBV7-3 with TRBJ2-3; D remains unclear. V was pared by 2 bases and J by 2 bases, with 8 bases between. The CDR3 runs to 14 residues. CDR1 is SGHTA and CDR2 is FQGTGA in the germline V gene. CDR3: CASSLAPFTDTQYF. The CDR3 nucleotides read TGTGCCAGCAGCTTAGCGCCGTTCACAGATACGCAGTATTTT.

This sequence joins TRBV5-4 and TRBJ1-6; D is possibly TRBD1 (5 bases). The CDR3 runs 15 residues. In germline, CDR1 is SGHNT, CDR2 YYREEE (reference sequence). Deletions cut 0 bases from V and 9 bases from J, with 13 bases between. The CDR3 sequence: CASSLAGGLLSPLHF. The CDR3 DNA sequence: TGTGCCAGCAGCTTGGCCGGGGGGTTGCTTTCACCCCTCCACTTT. Based on the CDR3 plus reference TRBV5-4 and TRBJ1-6, the full variable domain is ETGVTQSPTHLIKTRGQQVTLRCSSQSGHNTVSWYQQALGQGPQFIFQYYREEENGRGNFPPRFSGLQFPNYSSELNVNALELDDSALYLCASSLAGGLLSPLHFGNGTRLTVT.

The genes are TRBV12-3 or TRBV12-4 and TRBJ2-2, with TRBD2 matching over 9 bases. This CDR3 contains 16 residues. V trimming: 1 base; J trimming: 1 base; junction bases outside the gene matches: 1. CDR3: CASSLVAGVNTGELFF. In nucleotides, the CDR3 is TGTGCCAGCAGTTTAGTAGCGGGGGTGAACACCGGGGAGCTGTTTTTT.

In its sample, this clonotype was seen a few times. V gene TRBV7-9 combines with J gene TRBJ2-5; 12 positions agree with TRBD2. V lost 4 bases and J lost 5; bases outside the gene matches: 2. Germline CDR1 and CDR2: SEHNR and FQNEAQ (reference sequence). The CDR3 runs 14 residues. DNA for the CDR3: TGTGCCAGCAGCTCGACTAGCGGGGGTGAGACCCAGTACTTC. This translates into CASSSTSGGETQYF.

There are many counts of this clonotype. The genes are TRBV4-3 and TRBJ2-2, with D possibly being TRBD1 or TRBD2 (5 bases each). The length of the CDR3 is 15 residues. The germline V gene has CDR1 LGHNA and CDR2 YSLEER. The V gene lost 4 bases and the J gene lost 5 bases, with 14 bases spanning the gap. CDR3: CASSPDEGRTGELFF. Written as DNA, the CDR3 is TGCGCCAGCAGCCCCGATGAGGGGCGTACCGGGGAGCTGTTTTTT.

This clonotype has more than one count but fewer than ten. The chain carries TRBV20-1 and TRBJ2-1, with 8 nucleotides matching TRBD2. V dropped 4 bases and J dropped 2; count of bases not matched to a gene: 10. CDR1 and CDR2 (germline): DFQATT, SNEGSKA (reference sequence). The CDR3 covers 16 residues. The CDR3 here is CSATLTSGPTYNEQFF. The CDR3 DNA follows: TGCAGTGCTACTCTAACTAGCGGCCCTACCTACAATGAGCAGTTCTTC.

This chain uses TRBV12-3 or TRBV12-4 with TRBJ2-2; D is unclear. Trimming left V 3 bases short and J 6 bases short, with 5 bases between. The CDR3 sequence is 12 residues long. In nucleotides, the CDR3 is TGTGCCAGCAGTTTCAAGCCCGGGGAGCTGTTTTTT. Protein sequence: CASSFKPGELFF.

This chain links TRBV11-2 with TRBJ2-3, with a tentative D call TRBD2 (5 bases). Trimming took 3 bases from V and 6 from J, leaving 16 bases between them. Germline V lookup: CDR1 SGHAT, CDR2 FQNNGV. CDR3 size: 15 residues. The CDR3 is CASSFEGARGDTQYF. The CDR3 DNA follows: TGTGCCAGCAGCTTTGAGGGAGCCCGTGGGGATACGCAGTATTTT.

The chain employs TRBV7-2 and TRBJ1-6; D is uncertain. CDR3 length equals 13 residues. V shed 5 bases and J shed 7 bases, with 9 bases lying between them. CDR1 is SGHTA and CDR2 is FQGNSA in the germline V gene. The CDR3 sequence: CASSRTLNSPLHF. CDR3 nucleotides: TGTGCCAGCAGCCGGACCCTCAATTCACCCCTCCACTTT.

The chain employs TRBV29-1 and TRBJ1-2; the D gene is possibly TRBD1 (6 bases). The germline V and J ends were trimmed by 5 bases and 6 bases, with 13 bases remaining between them. The length of the CDR3 is 12 residues. CDR1 and CDR2 from the germline V gene are SQVTM and ANQGSEA. The CDR3 DNA reads as TGCAGCGTTCCCAGGGGAATGAATGGCTACACCTTC. It yields the protein CSVPRGMNGYTF.

V usage is TRBV29-1 and J usage is TRBJ2-7; D is uncertain. This CDR3 region has 13 residues. Germline-derived CDR1 and CDR2 are SQVTM and ANQGSEA. Deletions cut 4 bases from V and 1 base from J, with 11 bases between. The CDR3 protein is CSVGTVASYEQYF. CDR3 sequence (DNA): TGCAGCGTTGGGACCGTGGCTTCCTACGAGCAGTACTTC.

This chain uses TRBV7-3 with TRBJ2-3, with D perhaps TRBD1 or TRBD2 (5 bases each). V was cut by 5 bases and J by 1 base, with 16 bases left in between. CDR1 is SGHTA, CDR2 FQGTGA, per germline. The CDR3 spans 16 residues. CDR3 protein: CASSPVATAGTDTQYF. The CDR3 DNA reads TGTGCCAGCAGCCCTGTAGCGACAGCCGGCACAGATACGCAGTATTTT.

This clonotype was detected a few times. The chain combines TRBV11-1 with TRBJ2-7; D is uncertain. This CDR3 has 13 residues. Trimming pared 1 base from V and 6 bases from J, leaving 10 bases between. The germline V gene has CDR1 SGHAT and CDR2 FQDESV (reference sequence). The CDR3 loop is CASSLGGPGEQYF. CDR3 bases: TGTGCCAGCAGCTTAGGTGGGCCGGGCGAGCAGTACTTC.

This clonotype showed up just a few times. The chain employs TRBV7-6 and TRBJ2-2; D possibly corresponds to TRBD1 (6 bases). The CDR3 is 16 residues long. Germline CDR1 is SGHVS and CDR2 is FNYEAQ. Trimming removed 1 base at V and 3 bases at J, with 12 bases between. As DNA, the CDR3 is TGTGCCAGCAGCTTAGGAGCAGGGGCGCACACCGGGGAGCTGTTTTTT. As protein: CASSLGAGAHTGELFF.